This is a list of T cell receptor beta chains from one sample in a study of CD8+ T cells in alopecia areata. TCRdb's copy holds only in-frame clones and misses some; the assay was immunoSEQ multiplex PCR. This table holds more than 110,000 clones, about 60% found once. The sequencing used CD4+ T cells sorted from blood, collected at week 0. Every receptor here comes from a human donor with alopecia areata. Both conserved end residues are part of each CDR3. The D gene is left open where the match is weak. The size of a clone is reported for some rows only, either as once, few or many, or as a class for expanded clones.

V gene	J gene	clone size	D gene	CDR3 protein	CDR3 DNA
TRBV19	TRBJ1-5	.	TRBD1	CASSKVGQGTQPQHF	TGTGCCAGTAGTAAAGTGGGACAGGGAACTCAGCCCCAGCATTTT
TRBV5-6	TRBJ2-3	.	.	CASWSKGTDTQYF	TGTGCCAGCTGGTCGAAAGGCACAGATACGCAGTATTTT
TRBV13	TRBJ2-7	.	TRBD1	CASSPHRGLSYEQYF	TGTGCCAGCAGCCCTCACAGGGGGCTCTCCTACGAGCAGTACTTC
TRBV27	TRBJ1-5	.	TRBD1	CASSPNPDRGLQPQHF	TGTGCCAGCAGTCCCAACCCCGACAGGGGGCTTCAGCCCCAGCATTTT
TRBV7-9	TRBJ2-7	few	.	CASSPTPSQQYF	TGTGCCAGCAGCCCGACACCGTCCCAGCAGTACTTC
TRBV5-6	TRBJ2-5	many	.	CASTKYRIQETQYF	TGTGCCAGCACCAAGTACAGGATTCAAGAGACCCAGTACTTC
TRBV29-1	TRBJ1-2	.	.	CSVDPQGEGYTF	TGCAGCGTTGATCCACAGGGAGAAGGCTACACCTTC
TRBV15	TRBJ1-1	.	TRBD1	CATSRDTGDSREAFF	TGTGCCACCAGCAGAGATACAGGGGACAGCCGTGAAGCTTTCTTT
TRBV15	TRBJ1-6	once	.	CATSREAGWNSPLHF	TGTGCCACCAGCAGAGAGGCAGGGTGGAATTCACCCCTCCACTTT
TRBV4-3	TRBJ2-3	few	.	CASSQDRLVTDTQYF	TGCGCCAGCAGCCAAGATAGGCTCGTCACAGATACGCAGTATTTT
TRBV18	TRBJ2-3	.	.	CASSAGVVDTQYF	TGTGCCAGCTCCGCAGGGGTAGTGGATACGCAGTATTTT
TRBV20-1	TRBJ1-1	.	.	CSARQLAEAFF	TGCAGTGCTAGGCAGCTTGCCGAAGCTTTCTTT
TRBV2	TRBJ2-7	.	TRBD2	CASRTSGSYEQYF	TGTGCCAGCCGGACTAGCGGCTCCTACGAGCAGTACTTC
TRBV9	TRBJ2-7	.	.	CASSKAGASSYEQYF	TGTGCCAGCAGCAAGGCAGGGGCCAGCTCCTACGAGCAGTACTTC
TRBV4-2	TRBJ2-5	.	TRBD2	CASSQQAGGLWETQYF	TGTGCCAGCAGCCAACAAGCGGGGGGTCTTTGGGAGACCCAGTACTTC
TRBV7-2	TRBJ2-1	.	.	CASSLSGLSYNEQFF	TGTGCCAGCAGCCTCAGCGGGTTATCCTACAATGAGCAGTTCTTC
TRBV25-1	TRBJ2-1	.	.	CASSEGGGFEQFF	TGTGCCAGCAGTGAAGGAGGGGGGTTTGAGCAGTTCTTC
TRBV30	TRBJ2-2	.	.	CAWSVPVGELFF	TGTGCCTGGAGTGTACCCGTCGGGGAGCTGTTTTTT
TRBV15	TRBJ1-5	.	.	CATSRDQINQPQHF	TGTGCCACCAGCAGAGACCAGATCAATCAGCCCCAGCATTTT
TRBV30	TRBJ2-3	.	.	CAWSPAGISTDTQYF	TGTGCCTGGAGTCCAGCAGGGATTAGCACAGATACGCAGTATTTT
TRBV19	TRBJ2-3	.	.	CATDGQATDTQYF	TGTGCCACCGATGGTCAGGCCACAGATACGCAGTATTTT